Listed below are T cell receptor beta chains from one sample, sequenced in a study of shared clonotypes between healthy human individuals. TCRdb's copy holds only in-frame clones and misses some; the assay was immunoSEQ multiplex PCR. The sample lists over a million clones; around 97% were seen once. The specimen sequenced was naive CD4+ T cells sorted from blood. The receptor set was obtained from a man aged 25-40 years in good health. Both conserved end residues are part of each CDR3. The D gene is left open where the match is weak. Size values are once, few and many counts, or a class for expanded clones, and some rows have none.

clone_size	d_call	cdr3_length	v_call	j_call	cdr3_nt	cdr3_aa
NA	NA	11	TRBV10-3	TRBJ2-1	TGTGCCAACAGGGGAGGGAATGAGCAGTTCTTC	CANRGGNEQFF
NA	TRBD1	13	TRBV2	TRBJ1-2	TGTGCCAGCAGTGGGACAGGGGGGAATGGCTACACCTTC	CASSGTGGNGYTF
NA	NA	16	TRBV5-6	TRBJ2-3	TGTGCCAGCAGCTTGGTTGGCGGGCTAGGGTGGGATACGCAGTATTTT	CASSLVGGLGWDTQYF
NA	NA	14	TRBV6-1	TRBJ2-3	TGTGCCAGCAGTTTGGGGACATTAACAGATACGCAGTATTTT	CASSLGTLTDTQYF
NA	NA	14	TRBV28	TRBJ1-2	TGTGCCAGCAGCCTTAGGGAGTATAACTATGGCTACACCTTC	CASSLREYNYGYTF
NA	TRBD1	15	TRBV10-1	TRBJ2-7	TGCGCCAGCAGTCAACGACAGGGGGCGCGCCACGAGCAGTACTTC	CASSQRQGARHEQYF
NA	TRBD1	14	TRBV7-9	TRBJ1-1	TGTGCCAGCAGCCGGGGGACAGAGAACACTGAAGCTTTCTTT	CASSRGTENTEAFF
NA	TRBD2	14	TRBV6-5	TRBJ2-3	TGTGCCAGCAGGGGACTAGCGGGAGTCAATACGCAGTATTTT	CASRGLAGVNTQYF
once	TRBD2	12	TRBV5-1	TRBJ2-5	TGCGCCAGCAGCTTGGAACGCGGGAGACTATACTTC	CASSLERGRLYF
NA	NA	13	TRBV2	TRBJ1-2	TGTGCCAGCAGTGAAATTGACAACTATGGCTACACCTTC	CASSEIDNYGYTF
NA	NA	14	TRBV28	TRBJ1-1	TGTGCCAGCAGTGACACGTTCATGAACACTGAAGCTTTCTTT	CASSDTFMNTEAFF
NA	NA	16	TRBV28	TRBJ2-2	TGTGCCAGCAGCCTCGGGGGGCCTGTATCCACCGGGGAGCTGTTTTTT	CASSLGGPVSTGELFF
NA	NA	17	TRBV18	TRBJ1-3	TGTGCCAGCTCACCACCGGTCAGGGCGACGAGAGGAAACACCATATATTTT	CASSPPVRATRGNTIYF
NA	NA	15	TRBV28	TRBJ1-5	TGTGCCAGCAGTTTATTGGGGGCAGGCAATCAGCCCCAGCATTTT	CASSLLGAGNQPQHF
NA	NA	16	TRBV18	TRBJ2-3	TGTGCCAGCTCACATCAGGGACTCCACGGCCCAGATACGCAGTATTTT	CASSHQGLHGPDTQYF
NA	NA	15	TRBV7-8	TRBJ2-2	TGTGCCAGCAGCTCAGGGTGGCCGAACACCGGGGAGCTGTTTTTT	CASSSGWPNTGELFF
NA	NA	13	TRBV6-1	TRBJ1-5	TGTGCCAGCAGTGAAGGCCTAAATCAGCCCCAGCATTTT	CASSEGLNQPQHF